A selection of T cell receptor beta chains follows, all from one sample in a study of T cell responses to AZD1222 COVID-19 vaccine. TCRdb's table, derived via immunoSEQ multiplex PCR, lists solely in-frame clones and lacks some. This sample has some 160,000 clones, with roughly 92% found just once. The sequencing used peripheral blood, collected on day 0 of AZD1222 vaccination. The source is an adult in good health. CDR3s include the opening cysteine and the closing phenylalanine or tryptophan. Each record gives: CDR3 protein, CDR3 DNA, V gene, D gene, J gene, clone size. The D gene is left open where the match is weak. Expanded clones get a size class; other rows say once, few or many, or leave the size out.

cdr3_aa: CAISRDLSYEQYF
cdr3_nt: TGTGCCATCAGCAGGGACCTTTCCTACGAGCAGTACTTC
v_call: TRBV10-3
d_call: .
j_call: TRBJ2-7
clone_size: .

cdr3_aa: CASSYTGLGQETQYF
cdr3_nt: TGTGCCAGCAGTTACACTGGACTAGGCCAAGAGACCCAGTACTTC
v_call: TRBV6-2/TRBV6-3
d_call: TRBD2
j_call: TRBJ2-5
clone_size: once

cdr3_aa: CASSSSGTQYF
cdr3_nt: TGTGCCAGCAGCTCAAGTGGGACGCAGTATTTT
v_call: TRBV11-2
d_call: .
j_call: TRBJ2-3
clone_size: .

cdr3_aa: CASSLALGMSGNTIYF
cdr3_nt: TGTGCCAGCAGCTTAGCCCTGGGGATGTCTGGAAACACCATATATTTT
v_call: TRBV7-8
d_call: .
j_call: TRBJ1-3
clone_size: .

cdr3_aa: CASSLERFSNQPQHF
cdr3_nt: TGTGCCAGCAGTTTGGAAAGGTTTAGCAATCAGCCCCAGCATTTT
v_call: TRBV6-2/TRBV6-3
d_call: .
j_call: TRBJ1-5
clone_size: once

cdr3_aa: CASSLGTVRGNTIYF
cdr3_nt: TGTGCCAGCAGCTTAGGAACAGTGCGAGGAAACACCATATATTTT
v_call: TRBV11-2
d_call: .
j_call: TRBJ1-3
clone_size: once

cdr3_aa: CASSLGGGQMNTEAFF
cdr3_nt: TGTGCCAGCAGCTTAGGCGGGGGACAGATGAACACTGAAGCTTTCTTT
v_call: TRBV7-2
d_call: TRBD1
j_call: TRBJ1-1
clone_size: .

cdr3_aa: CASSFTGPRNSPLHF
cdr3_nt: TGTGCCAGCAGTTTTACAGGCCCCCGGAATTCACCCCTCCACTTT
v_call: TRBV6-6
d_call: .
j_call: TRBJ1-6
clone_size: .

cdr3_aa: CATSRSTGTGSSYEQYF
cdr3_nt: TGTGCCACCAGCAGATCCACCGGGACAGGGAGCTCCTACGAGCAGTACTTC
v_call: TRBV15
d_call: TRBD1
j_call: TRBJ2-7
clone_size: .

cdr3_aa: CASSLSGRNVLTF
cdr3_nt: TGTGCCAGCAGCTTATCGGGCCGAAACGTCCTGACTTTC
v_call: TRBV7-3
d_call: .
j_call: TRBJ2-6
clone_size: .

cdr3_aa: CATSDPRTSGGTQYF
cdr3_nt: TGTGCCACCAGTGATCCTCGGACTAGCGGGGGTACGCAGTATTTT
v_call: TRBV24-1
d_call: TRBD2
j_call: TRBJ2-3
clone_size: .

cdr3_aa: CASSLVAGEEQYF
cdr3_nt: TGTGCCAGCAGCTTAGTCGCTGGCGAGGAGCAGTACTTC
v_call: TRBV7-9
d_call: .
j_call: TRBJ2-7
clone_size: .

cdr3_aa: CASSKESEDTQYF
cdr3_nt: TGTGCCAGCAGCAAAGAATCCGAAGATACGCAGTATTTT
v_call: TRBV21-1
d_call: .
j_call: TRBJ2-3
clone_size: .

cdr3_aa: CASSYRDYSYEQYF
cdr3_nt: TGTGCCAGCAGTTACCGGGACTACTCCTACGAGCAGTACTTC
v_call: TRBV6-2/TRBV6-3
d_call: TRBD2
j_call: TRBJ2-7
clone_size: once

cdr3_aa: CASSLVGTQTGGQYF
cdr3_nt: TGTGCCAGCAGCTTAGTGGGGACCCAAACAGGTGGCCAGTACTTC
v_call: TRBV7-2
d_call: .
j_call: TRBJ2-5
clone_size: .

cdr3_aa: CASSGGYTEAFF
cdr3_nt: TGTGCCAGCAGTGGGGGATACACTGAAGCTTTCTTT
v_call: TRBV2
d_call: .
j_call: TRBJ1-1
clone_size: .

cdr3_aa: CASSLGGVASYEQYF
cdr3_nt: TGTGCCAGCAGCTTGGGGGGTGTTGCCTCCTACGAGCAGTACTTC
v_call: TRBV5-4
d_call: .
j_call: TRBJ2-7
clone_size: .

cdr3_aa: CASSDRTHASYNEQFF
cdr3_nt: TGTGCCAGCAGCGATAGGACGCATGCCTCCTACAATGAGCAGTTCTTC
v_call: TRBV5-6
d_call: .
j_call: TRBJ2-1
clone_size: .

cdr3_aa: CASRETSGGTYEQYF
cdr3_nt: TGTGCCAGCAGGGAAACTAGCGGGGGGACCTACGAGCAGTACTTC
v_call: TRBV2
d_call: TRBD2
j_call: TRBJ2-7
clone_size: .

cdr3_aa: CAKQRETRNEQYF
cdr3_nt: TGTGCCAAGCAGAGGGAAACTAGAAACGAGCAGTACTTC
v_call: TRBV2
d_call: .
j_call: TRBJ2-7
clone_size: .

cdr3_aa: CASLLTGTGYEQYF
cdr3_nt: TGTGCCAGCCTCTTAACCGGGACAGGCTACGAGCAGTACTTC
v_call: TRBV6-5
d_call: TRBD1
j_call: TRBJ2-7
clone_size: .

cdr3_aa: CASSSRREPANYGYTF
cdr3_nt: TGTGCCAGCAGCTCTAGGAGGGAACCAGCTAACTATGGCTACACCTTC
v_call: TRBV11-2
d_call: .
j_call: TRBJ1-2
clone_size: .

cdr3_aa: CASSLAGTGVQPQHF
cdr3_nt: TGTGCCAGCAGCTTAGCAGGCACAGGGGTTCAGCCCCAGCATTTT
v_call: TRBV7-2
d_call: TRBD1
j_call: TRBJ1-5
clone_size: .

cdr3_aa: CASSLILGRTDAIRGTGELFF
cdr3_nt: TGTGCCAGCAGCCTGATTCTGGGAAGGACTGACGCGATACGAGGCACCGGGGAGCTGTTTTTT
v_call: TRBV4-2
d_call: .
j_call: TRBJ2-2
clone_size: few

cdr3_aa: CASSSRRQSNYGYTF
cdr3_nt: TGTGCCAGCAGTTCCCGCCGACAGAGTAACTATGGCTACACCTTC
v_call: TRBV6-2/TRBV6-3
d_call: .
j_call: TRBJ1-2
clone_size: once

cdr3_aa: CASSLAGGAGGLSDTQYF
cdr3_nt: TGTGCCAGCAGCTTAGCCGGGGGAGCGGGGGGTCTCTCAGATACGCAGTATTTT
v_call: TRBV7-6
d_call: TRBD2
j_call: TRBJ2-3
clone_size: .

cdr3_aa: CASSGKDTDTQYF
cdr3_nt: TGTGCCAGCTCGGGGAAGGACACAGATACGCAGTATTTT
v_call: TRBV6-4
d_call: .
j_call: TRBJ2-3
clone_size: .

cdr3_aa: CASSLRGRGLAGASNEQFF
cdr3_nt: TGTGCCAGCAGCTTGAGGGGCAGGGGGCTAGCGGGGGCCTCGAATGAGCAGTTCTTC
v_call: TRBV7-9
d_call: TRBD2
j_call: TRBJ2-1
clone_size: .